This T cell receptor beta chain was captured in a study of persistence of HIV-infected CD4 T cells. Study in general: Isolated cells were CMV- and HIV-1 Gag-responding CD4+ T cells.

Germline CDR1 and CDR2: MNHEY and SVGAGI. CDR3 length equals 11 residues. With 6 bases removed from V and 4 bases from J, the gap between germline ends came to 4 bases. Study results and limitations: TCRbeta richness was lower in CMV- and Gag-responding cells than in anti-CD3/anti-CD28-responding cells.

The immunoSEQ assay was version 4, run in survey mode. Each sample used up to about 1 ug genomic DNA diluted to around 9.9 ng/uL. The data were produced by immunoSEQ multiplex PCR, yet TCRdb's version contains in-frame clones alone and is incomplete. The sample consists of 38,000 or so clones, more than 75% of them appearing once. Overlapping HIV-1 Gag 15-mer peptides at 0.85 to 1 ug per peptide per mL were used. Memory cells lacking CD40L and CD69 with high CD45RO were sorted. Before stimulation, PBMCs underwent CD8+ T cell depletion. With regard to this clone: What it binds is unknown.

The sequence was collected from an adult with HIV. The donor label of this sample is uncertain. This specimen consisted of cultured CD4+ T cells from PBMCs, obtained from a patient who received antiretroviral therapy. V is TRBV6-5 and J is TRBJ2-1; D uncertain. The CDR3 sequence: CASRGYNEQFF. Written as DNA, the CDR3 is TGTGCCAGCAGGGGGTACAATGAGCAGTTCTTC.